This T cell receptor (beta chain) was obtained from a study of cytomegalovirus exposure and HLA in healthy donors. This CDR3 spans 15 amino acids. Trimming took 6 bases from V and 3 from J; bases not matched to a gene: 7. Germline V gene sequence: CDR1 WNHNN, CDR2 SYGVQD (reference sequence). TCRdb's copy holds only in-frame clones and misses some; the assay was immunoSEQ multiplex PCR. The profile shows around 300,000 clones, 88% of them singletons. The specimen was PBMCs. The sequence derives from a man aged 25 to 45 in good health and CMV-seronegative. The chain carries TRBV10-1 and TRBJ2-2; 7 nucleotides align to TRBD1. CDR3 residues: CASSQQGLYTGELFF. CDR3 bases: TGCGCCAGCAGCCAACAGGGGCTTTACACCGGGGAGCTGTTTTTT.